This TCR beta chain was recorded in a study of T cells in Graves' hyperthyroidism and ophthalmopathy. Study at large: The initial diagnosis was the point when peripheral blood was collected, ahead of any treatment.

Every diagnosis used clinical symptoms, serum thyroxine and TRAb, thyroid ultrasound and orbital computed tomography. In this sample, this clonotype turned up many times. V gave up 0 bases and J gave up 5 bases, with 9 bases separating them. Germline V gives CDR1 SGHRS, CDR2 YFSETQ. This CDR3 has 14 amino acids. RNA transcripts served as the template for amplifying TCR beta CDR3 regions. The HTBI primer set was used in a first-round RT-PCR of the TCR CDR3. TCRdb itself ran the multiplex PCR reads through MiXCR, one entry per CDR3 protein. This sample yields more than 600,000 distinct CDR3 sequences, of which approximately 16% are seen a single time; under 9.5% belongs to the top ten.

This TCR derives from a man aged 18 to 35 with Graves' hyperthyroidism. What was sequenced was blood. This chain joins TRBV5-1 and TRBJ2-1; possibly TRBD1 or TRBD2 for D (5 bases each). The CDR3 region is CASSLGDHNNEQFF. The CDR3 bases are TGCGCCAGCAGCTTGGGGGACCATAACAATGAGCAGTTCTTC. Looking up the rest from reference TRBV5-1 and TRBJ2-1 gives the full variable domain: KAGVTQTPRYLIKTRGQQVTLSCSPISGHRSVSWYQQTPGQGLQFLFEYFSETQRNKGNFPGRFSGRQFSNSRSEMNVSTLELGDSALYLCASSLGDHNNEQFFGPGTRLTVL.